The rows below give T cell receptor beta chains drawn from one sample of a study of T-cell memory formation after mild COVID-19. From the 5' RACE reads, TCRdb called clonotypes with MiXCR, one entry per CDR3 protein. Of 300,000 to 350,000 distinct CDR3 sequences in the sample, roughly 19% were seen once. The sample consisted of PBMCs or a T cell subset sorted from them (not recorded which). These receptors all come from a man aged 18 to 35 who had mild COVID-19 (a few samples of this study predate the infection). Cell type and time point are not known. CDR3s include the opening cysteine and the closing phenylalanine or tryptophan. D genes are given only for firm matches. A row's size may be missing; if present it is once, few, many or a size class.

>TRBV6-5|TRBJ1-1|.|.
TGTGCCAGCAGTTACTCGGGGTTCATGAACACTGAAGCTTTCTTT
CASSYSGFMNTEAFF
>TRBV7-6|TRBJ2-1|few|TRBD1
TGTGCCAGCAGCTTAGGGGCGACAGGGATCAATGAGCAGTTCTTC
CASSLGATGINEQFF
>TRBV7-9|TRBJ1-2|few|.
TGTGCCAGCAGCCTGCTCGGGGAGGAGCTGGTCTATGGCTACACCTTC
CASSLLGEELVYGYTF
>TRBV5-1|TRBJ2-7|few|.
TGCGCCAGCAGGGACGGAAACTACGAGCAGTACTTC
CASRDGNYEQYF
>TRBV6-2/TRBV6-3|TRBJ2-2|few|TRBD1
TGTGCCAGCAGTAAAGGACAGGGCGTCGGGGAGCTGTTTTTT
CASSKGQGVGELFF
>TRBV5-1|TRBJ2-3|few|TRBD2
TGCGCCAGCAGCTCGGGGACTAGCGGGGGTACAGATACGCAGTATTTT
CASSSGTSGGTDTQYF
>TRBV4-3|TRBJ1-4|.|TRBD1
TGCGCCAGCAGCCAAGAAGGGGGCCGGGAAAAACTGTTTTTT
CASSQEGGREKLFF
>TRBV3-1|TRBJ2-3|.|TRBD2
TGTGCCAGCAGCTCGGCGGGGGAAAGCACAGATACGCAGTATTTT
CASSSAGESTDTQYF
>TRBV3-1|TRBJ1-1|few|TRBD1
TGTGCCAGCAGCCAACCGGGACAGGGATATGAAGCTTTCTTT
CASSQPGQGYEAFF
>TRBV29-1|TRBJ2-6|.|.
TGCAGCGCCGCCCAGGGAGCCGGGGCCAACGTCCTGACTTTC
CSAAQGAGANVLTF
>TRBV12-3/TRBV12-4|TRBJ1-1|few|TRBD1
TGTGCCAGCAGTCCGGAGGCAGGGGGCGTAGGCGCTGAAGCTTTCTTT
CASSPEAGGVGAEAFF
>TRBV3-1|TRBJ2-7|.|.
TGTGCCAGCAGCCCACGGGCGCAGGCCTACGAGCAGTACTTC
CASSPRAQAYEQYF
>TRBV5-5|TRBJ2-1|few|TRBD1
TGTGCCAGCATCCCCCGGGACAGGGGGCTTCTGGAGCAGTTCTTC
CASIPRDRGLLEQFF
>TRBV24-1|TRBJ2-1|many|.
TGTGCCACCAGTGTGGCAGGGAATTTTGAGCAGTTCTTC
CATSVAGNFEQFF
>TRBV10-3|TRBJ2-3|few|.
TGTGCCATCAGTGAAACGAGGCTGGTTTCCACGGATACGCAGTATTTT
CAISETRLVSTDTQYF
>TRBV6-6|TRBJ2-3|few|.
TGTGCCAGCAGTTACTCTCCCAGCGGCGGTAGGACAGATACGCAGTATTTT
CASSYSPSGGRTDTQYF
>TRBV5-1|TRBJ2-2|.|.
TGCGCCAGCAGCTTGGCCAGGGGCAGAATCACCGGGGAGCTGTTTTTT
CASSLARGRITGELFF
>TRBV4-3|TRBJ2-1|few|.
TGCGCCAGCAGCCAAGAGGGTCAGGGCTGGAGCTCCTACAATGAGCAGTTCTTC
CASSQEGQGWSSYNEQFF
>TRBV12-3/TRBV12-4|TRBJ2-2|many|TRBD1
TGTGCCAGCAGGTCCGGGACAGTTAACACCGGGGAGCTGTTTTTT
CASRSGTVNTGELFF
>TRBV28|TRBJ1-5|.|TRBD1
TGTGCCAGCAGTCCGACAGGGCGCAATCAGCCCCAGCATTTT
CASSPTGRNQPQHF
>TRBV4-1|TRBJ1-1|few|.
TGCGCCAGCAGCCAAGAGGGGGGGCTGGACACTGAAGCTTTCTTT
CASSQEGGLDTEAFF
>TRBV27|TRBJ1-3|.|.
TGTGCCAGCAGCTCCACGCTGGGTATCAACACCATATATTTT
CASSSTLGINTIYF
>TRBV5-1|TRBJ2-3|few|.
TGCGCCAGCAGTCTGTGGGGGGGCGGGGCAGATACGCAGTATTTT
CASSLWGGGADTQYF
>TRBV4-2|TRBJ2-5|few|.
TGTGCCAGCAGCCAAGGGCCGGGGTTCCAAGAGACCCAGTACTTC
CASSQGPGFQETQYF
>TRBV11-2|TRBJ2-7|few|.
TGTGCCAGCAGTCCCCCCAACCTAAGGGCCAATCGCGAGCAGTACTTC
CASSPPNLRANREQYF
>TRBV12-3/TRBV12-4|TRBJ1-4|.|.
TGTGCCAGCAGCCGGCCGGTGGGTTCATCGCCGGAAAAACTGTTTTTT
CASSRPVGSSPEKLFF
>TRBV5-1|TRBJ2-5|.|.
TGCGCCAGCAGCGGCCGGGCCTTGGAGACCCAGTACTTC
CASSGRALETQYF
>TRBV5-1|TRBJ2-7|.|.
TGCGCCAGCAGCTTGCCAGGTATCTACGAGCAGTACTTC
CASSLPGIYEQYF
>TRBV9|TRBJ2-3|few|TRBD2
TGTGCCAGCAGCGTGGCCCGGGGGGGGTTGGATACGCAGTATTTT
CASSVARGGLDTQYF
>TRBV6-5|TRBJ1-1|.|.
TGTGCCAGCAGTTACTCAGAGACGGCGAACACTGAAGCTTTCTTT
CASSYSETANTEAFF
>TRBV5-1|TRBJ1-1|.|TRBD1
TGCGCCAGCAGACCCGAAATTACAGGGGGCCACACTGAAGCTTTCTTT
CASRPEITGGHTEAFF
>TRBV6-6|TRBJ1-2|few|.
TGTGCCAGCAGTCCAAAGTTCAGAGATTTCTATGGCTACACCTTC
CASSPKFRDFYGYTF
>TRBV20-1|TRBJ2-7|.|.
TGCAGTGCAACTCCGATTGCGGGGCCCGGAGGGTACTACGAGCAGTACTTC
CSATPIAGPGGYYEQYF
>TRBV5-1|TRBJ1-2|.|.
TGCGCCAGCAGCTCCCAGGCATCGAGGGGGGAAAATGGCTACACCTTC
CASSSQASRGENGYTF
>TRBV12-3/TRBV12-4|TRBJ2-1|few|.
TGTGCCAGCAGTTTCCAGGGAGATGAGCAGTTCTTC
CASSFQGDEQFF
>TRBV7-2|TRBJ2-5|few|.
TGTGCCAGCAGCTTATACGACAGAATTCTAGAGACCCAGTACTTC
CASSLYDRILETQYF
>TRBV5-1|TRBJ2-5|.|.
TGCGCCAGCAGCCAAATGGGGGAGACCCAGTACTTC
CASSQMGETQYF
>TRBV7-2|TRBJ2-1|.|.
TGTGCCAGCAGTTCCGGGGTTCACAATGAGCAGTTCTTC
CASSSGVHNEQFF
>TRBV30|TRBJ1-2|few|.
TGTGCCTGGACAGGGGAGGACTATGGCTACACCTTC
CAWTGEDYGYTF
>TRBV15|TRBJ2-5|few|.
TGTGCCACCAGCAAAACCGGACAAGAGACCCAGTACTTC
CATSKTGQETQYF
>TRBV20-1|TRBJ1-3|few|.
TGCAGTGCTGGGACGGGCCCTTGGAACACCATATATTTT
CSAGTGPWNTIYF
>TRBV5-1|TRBJ1-1|few|.
TGCGCCAGCAGCTTACAAACAGTCGGCACTGAAGCTTTCTTT
CASSLQTVGTEAFF
>TRBV7-9|TRBJ2-7|.|TRBD2
TGTGCCAGCAGCCGGGGGGGTCCGCGAAGCTCCTACGAGCAGTACTTC
CASSRGGPRSSYEQYF
>TRBV7-9|TRBJ2-7|.|.
TGTGCCAGCAGCTTAGGGGCAGGCGACTACGAGCAGTACTTC
CASSLGAGDYEQYF
>TRBV7-2|TRBJ2-5|few|.
TGTGCCAGCAGGGACTCATTATTCACCCAGTACTTC
CASRDSLFTQYF
>TRBV12-3/TRBV12-4|TRBJ1-2|many|.
TGTGCCAGCAGTTTTGGTGGCTACACCTTC
CASSFGGYTF
>TRBV7-2|TRBJ1-6|many|.
TGTGCCAGCAGCTTAGCGCAGAATTCACCCCTCCACTTT
CASSLAQNSPLHF
>TRBV5-1|TRBJ1-2|many|TRBD1
TGCGCCAGCAGCTTGGTTGTGACAGGGCACTATGGCTACACCTTC
CASSLVVTGHYGYTF
>TRBV20-1|TRBJ2-7|few|.
TGCAGTGCTAGCAACCCCGGGGGCGAGCAGTACTTC
CSASNPGGEQYF
>TRBV20-1|TRBJ2-3|.|.
TGCAGTGCTTCGACTAGTTCTGATACGCAGTATTTT
CSASTSSDTQYF
>TRBV6-2/TRBV6-3|TRBJ2-3|few|TRBD2
TGTGCCAGCAGTTACAGAGGGACTAGCGGGGGCACAGATACGCAGTATTTT
CASSYRGTSGGTDTQYF
>TRBV24-1|TRBJ2-5|.|.
TGTGCCACCAGTGCCTGGGGGGAAGAGACCCAGTACTTC
CATSAWGEETQYF
>TRBV24-1|TRBJ2-1|.|TRBD2
TGTGCCACCAGTGATTCGGGGGGGCCCGCCTACAATGAGCAGTTCTTC
CATSDSGGPAYNEQFF
>TRBV9|TRBJ2-3|once|.
TGTGCCAGCAGCGTCCGGGGCGGCACAGATACGCAGTATTTT
CASSVRGGTDTQYF